This T cell receptor beta chain was observed in a study of beta chain features in type 1 diabetes. The germline gives CDR1 SGHTA, CDR2 FQGNSA. V lost 0 bases to trimming and J lost 1 base, with 10 bases between them. The CDR3 is made up of 15 amino acids. The study reverse transcribed the entire isolated RNA, so it sequenced expressed TCRB transcripts. The assay was immunoSEQ multiplex PCR, and TCRdb's table has in-frame clones only and misses some. The data show 350,000 to 450,000 clones, over 11% seen once. The sequencing input was naive CD4+ T cells from blood. The clonotype was recovered from a man in his thirties or forties in good health. V usage is TRBV7-2 and J usage is TRBJ2-7, with D possibly matching TRBD1 (5 bases). The CDR3 sequence: CASSLAYDSSYEQYV. In nucleotides, the CDR3 is TGTGCCAGCAGCTTAGCCTACGACAGTTCCTACGAGCAGTACGTC.